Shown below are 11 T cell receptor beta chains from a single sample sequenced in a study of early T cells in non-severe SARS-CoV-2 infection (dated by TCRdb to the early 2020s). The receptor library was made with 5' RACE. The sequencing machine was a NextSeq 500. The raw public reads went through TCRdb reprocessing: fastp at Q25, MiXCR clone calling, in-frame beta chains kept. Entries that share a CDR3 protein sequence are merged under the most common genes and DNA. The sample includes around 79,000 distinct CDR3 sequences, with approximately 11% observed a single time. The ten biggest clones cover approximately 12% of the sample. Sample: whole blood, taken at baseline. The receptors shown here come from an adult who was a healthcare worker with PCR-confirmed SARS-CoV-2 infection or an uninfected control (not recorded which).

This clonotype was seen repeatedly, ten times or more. This CDR3 is CASSSAGGNEQFF. The CDR3 DNA follows: TGTGCCAGCAGCTCAGCGGGTGGGAATGAGCAGTTCTTC. This rearrangement joins TRBV7-9 to TRBJ2-1; D possibly corresponds to TRBD2 (6 bases). The CDR3 has 13 amino acids. Germline lookup yields CDR1 SEHNR and CDR2 FQNEAQ (reference sequence). Trimming shortened V by 4 bases and J by 7 bases, and 11 bases separated the two germline ends.

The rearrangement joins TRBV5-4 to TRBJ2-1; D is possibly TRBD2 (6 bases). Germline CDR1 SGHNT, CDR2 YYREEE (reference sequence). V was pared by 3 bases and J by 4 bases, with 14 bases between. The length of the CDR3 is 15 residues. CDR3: CASSSGTGGYNEQFF. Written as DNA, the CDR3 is TGTGCCAGCAGCTCCGGAACCGGGGGATACAATGAGCAGTTCTTC.

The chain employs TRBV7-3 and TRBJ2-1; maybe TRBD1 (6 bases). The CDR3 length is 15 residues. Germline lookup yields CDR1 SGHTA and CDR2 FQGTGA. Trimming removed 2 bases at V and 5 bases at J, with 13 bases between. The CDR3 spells CASSLEGQRDNEQFF. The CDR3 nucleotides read TGTGCCAGCAGCTTAGAAGGACAGCGTGACAATGAGCAGTTCTTC.

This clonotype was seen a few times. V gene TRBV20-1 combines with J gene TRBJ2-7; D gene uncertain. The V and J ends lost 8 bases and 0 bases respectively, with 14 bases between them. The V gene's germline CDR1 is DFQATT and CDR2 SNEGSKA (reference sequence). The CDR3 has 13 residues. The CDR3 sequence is CSFQAPSSYEQYF. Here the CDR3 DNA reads TGCAGTTTCCAGGCCCCCAGCTCCTACGAGCAGTACTTC.

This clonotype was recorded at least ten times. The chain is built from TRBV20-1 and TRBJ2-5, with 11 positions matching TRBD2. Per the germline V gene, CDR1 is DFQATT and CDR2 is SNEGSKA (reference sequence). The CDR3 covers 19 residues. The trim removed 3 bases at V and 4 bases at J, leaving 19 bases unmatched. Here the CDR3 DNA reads TGCAGTGCTAGGATATGGGGACTAGCGGATTATTCGGGTCGAGAGACCCAGTACTTC. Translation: CSARIWGLADYSGRETQYF.

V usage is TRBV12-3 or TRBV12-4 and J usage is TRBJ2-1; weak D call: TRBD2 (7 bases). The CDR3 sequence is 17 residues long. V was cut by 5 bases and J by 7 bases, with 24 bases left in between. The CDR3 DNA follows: TGTGCCAGCAGTCCATCGGGAGGAGGGGGGGCCAGGAATGAGCAGTTCTTC. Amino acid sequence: CASSPSGGGGARNEQFF.

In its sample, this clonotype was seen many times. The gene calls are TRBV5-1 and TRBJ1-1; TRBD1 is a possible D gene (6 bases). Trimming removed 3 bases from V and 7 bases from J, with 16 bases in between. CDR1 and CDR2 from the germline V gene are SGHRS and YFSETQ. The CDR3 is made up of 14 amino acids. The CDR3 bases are TGCGCCAGCAGCTGGACAGCGACGGCCGGTGAAGCTTTCTTT. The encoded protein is CASSWTATAGEAFF. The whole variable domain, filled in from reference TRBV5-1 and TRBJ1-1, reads KAGVTQTPRYLIKTRGQQVTLSCSPISGHRSVSWYQQTPGQGLQFLFEYFSETQRNKGNFPGRFSGRQFSNSRSEMNVSTLELGDSALYLCASSWTATAGEAFFGQGTRLTVV.

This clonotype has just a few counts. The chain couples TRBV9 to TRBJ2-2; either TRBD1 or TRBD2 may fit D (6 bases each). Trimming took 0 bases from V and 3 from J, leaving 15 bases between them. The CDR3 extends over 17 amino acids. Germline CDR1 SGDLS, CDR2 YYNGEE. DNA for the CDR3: TGTGCCAGCAGCGTAGACCCCCTGGGGGGCGACACCGGGGAGCTGTTTTTT. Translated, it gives CASSVDPLGGDTGELFF. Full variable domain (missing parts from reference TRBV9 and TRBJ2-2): DSGVTQTPKHLITATGQRVTLRCSPRSGDLSVYWYQQSLDQGLQFLIQYYNGEERAKGNILERFSAQQFPDLHSELNLSSLELGDSALYFCASSVDPLGGDTGELFFGEGSRLTVL.

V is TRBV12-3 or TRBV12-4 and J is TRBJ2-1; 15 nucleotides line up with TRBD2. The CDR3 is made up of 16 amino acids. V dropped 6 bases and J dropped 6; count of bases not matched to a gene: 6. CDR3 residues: CASSPRTSGGVNEQFF. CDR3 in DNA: TGTGCCAGCAGCCCTCGGACTAGCGGGGGGGTCAATGAGCAGTTCTTC.

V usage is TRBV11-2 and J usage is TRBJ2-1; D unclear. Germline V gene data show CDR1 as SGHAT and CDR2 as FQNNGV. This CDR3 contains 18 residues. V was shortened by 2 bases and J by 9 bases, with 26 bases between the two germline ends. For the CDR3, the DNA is TGTGCCAGCAGCTTAAATGTTTGGTCCGACCGTGGTCGAAGTGAGCAGTTCTTC. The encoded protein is CASSLNVWSDRGRSEQFF. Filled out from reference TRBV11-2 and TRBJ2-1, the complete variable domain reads EAGVAQSPRYKIIEKRQSVAFWCNPISGHATLYWYQQILGQGPKLLIQFQNNGVVDDSQLPKDRFSAERLKGVDSTLKIQPAKLEDSAVYLCASSLNVWSDRGRSEQFFGPGTRLTVL.

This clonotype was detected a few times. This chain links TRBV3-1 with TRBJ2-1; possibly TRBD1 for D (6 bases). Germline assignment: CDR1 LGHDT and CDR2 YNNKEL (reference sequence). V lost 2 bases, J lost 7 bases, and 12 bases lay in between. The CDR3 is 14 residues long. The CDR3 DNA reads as TGTGCCAGCAGCCAAATGGCCCAGGGGAATGAGCAGTTCTTC. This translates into CASSQMAQGNEQFF.